A single sample gave rise to the 23 T cell receptor beta chains below, sequenced in a study of T cells in Graves' hyperthyroidism and ophthalmopathy. TCR beta CDR3 sequences were amplified from RNA transcripts. First-round RT-PCR targeting the TCR CDR3 was performed with the HTBI primer set. A single record per CDR3 protein comes from TCRdb applying MiXCR to the multiplex PCR reads. The table includes approximately 590,000 distinct CDR3 sequences, more than 15% detected once. Sequencing was carried out using blood. The receptors here all came from a woman aged 25 to 39 with Graves' hyperthyroidism.

About this clonotype itself: The junction shows a germline mismatch at one end, possibly a read error. The chain joins TRBV7-7 to TRBJ2-1; D gene unclear. CDR3 length: 13 residues. CDR1 and CDR2 from the germline V gene are SSHAT and FNYEAQ (reference sequence). The CDR3 bases are TGTGCTAGCAGCGCCGGGCCTCAGGATAGAAAGTTCTTC. It codes for CASSAGPQDRKFF.

This sequence joins TRBV29-1 and TRBJ1-2; 10 bases align to TRBD1. Germline V gives CDR1 SQVTM, CDR2 ANQGSEA. Trimming at V came to 1 base and at J to 5 bases, leaving 1 base not matched to a gene. CDR3 size: 13 residues. The CDR3 here is CSVEGTGGYGYTF. The CDR3 coding sequence is TGCAGCGTTGAAGGGACAGGGGGGTATGGCTACACCTTC. Based on the CDR3 plus reference TRBV29-1 and TRBJ1-2, the full variable domain is SAVISQKPSRDICQRGTSLTIQCQVDSQVTMMFWYRQQPGQSLTLIATANQGSEATYESGFVIDKFPISRPNLTFSTLTVSNMSPEDSSIYLCSVEGTGGYGYTFGSGTRLTVV.

V usage is TRBV7-3 and J usage is TRBJ2-1; 11 positions agree with TRBD2. Trimming at V came to 5 bases and at J to 15 bases, leaving 6 bases not matched to a gene. Germline values: CDR1 SGHTA, CDR2 FQGTGA. The CDR3 is 12 amino acids. CDR3 in amino acids: CASSDTSGSVFF. DNA of the CDR3: TGTGCCAGCAGCGATACTAGCGGGAGTGTGTTCTTC.

This clonotype was recorded at least ten times. The genes are TRBV3-1 and TRBJ2-3; a weak D match, TRBD2 (6 bases). Per germline, CDR1 LGHDT and CDR2 YNNKEL (reference sequence). V gave up 0 bases and J gave up 4 bases, with 14 bases separating them. CDR3 length: 16 residues. The CDR3 here is CASSQEAGSIADTQYF. CDR3 nucleotides: TGTGCCAGCAGCCAAGAGGCCGGGAGTATCGCAGATACGCAGTATTTT.

This sequence joins TRBV6-5 and TRBJ2-1; 7 nucleotides match TRBD1. This CDR3 has 15 residues. Trimming removed 2 bases from V and 4 bases from J; junction bases left unmatched: 5. Germline assignment: CDR1 MNHEY and CDR2 SVGAGI. The CDR3 loop reads CASSYDRDVYNEQFF. As DNA, the CDR3 is TGTGCCAGCAGTTACGACAGGGATGTTTACAATGAGCAGTTCTTC.

There are many counts of this clonotype. The chain links TRBV11-2 to TRBJ2-7; D is tentatively TRBD1 or TRBD2 (5 bases each). The germline V gene encodes CDR1 SGHAT and CDR2 FQNNGV. The CDR3 covers 15 residues. The V gene lost 4 bases and the J gene lost 3 bases, with 16 bases spanning the gap. This chain's CDR3 is CASSWVRDPHYEQYF. The CDR3 DNA follows: TGTGCCAGCAGCTGGGTCCGGGACCCACACTACGAGCAGTACTTC.

This clonotype was observed many times. The rearrangement joins TRBV20-1 to TRBJ2-7; D is possibly TRBD1 (6 bases). Germline CDR1 is DFQATT and CDR2 is SNEGSKA (reference sequence). There are 15 residues in the CDR3. V was cut by 1 base and J by 2 bases, with 15 bases left in between. The CDR3 region is CSARVPRQVAYEQYF. CDR3 DNA sequence: TGCAGTGCTAGAGTCCCTAGACAGGTTGCCTACGAGCAGTACTTC.

This clonotype was counted at least ten times. The chain carries TRBV12-3 or TRBV12-4 and TRBJ1-2, with TRBD1 matching 7 bases. The junction had 6 bases not matched to a gene; V was cut back by 0 bases and J by 5 bases. The CDR3 runs to 15 residues. The CDR3 bases are TGTGCCAGCAGTTTAGCCGGGGGACAGCCTTATGGCTACACCTTC. Its protein product is CASSLAGGQPYGYTF.

This clonotype was picked up a small number of times. The V and J genes are TRBV20-1 and TRBJ2-7, with D maybe TRBD2 (5 bases). V was shortened by 0 bases and J by 1 base, with 10 bases between the two germline ends. The CDR3 runs 14 residues. Germline V gene data show CDR1 as DFQATT and CDR2 as SNEGSKA (reference sequence). The CDR3 reads CSARDPGISYEQYF. The CDR3 region has the DNA TGCAGTGCTAGAGATCCGGGGATTTCCTACGAGCAGTACTTC.

The V and J genes are TRBV7-3 and TRBJ1-3; D possibly corresponds to TRBD1 (6 bases). Looked up from germline, CDR1 is SGHTA and CDR2 is FQGTGA. CDR3 length: 14 amino acids. Trimming took off 5 bases at V and 2 bases at J, with 10 bases between the two ends. CDR3 sequence: CASSRGSAGNTIYF. The CDR3 DNA sequence: TGTGCCAGCAGCAGGGGGTCCGCTGGAAACACCATATATTTT.

This clonotype was seen many times. This chain uses TRBV11-2 with TRBJ2-1; tentative D call: TRBD2 (5 bases). This CDR3 is 16 amino acids long. Trimming left V 2 bases short and J 7 bases short, with 18 bases between. Germline V gene sequence: CDR1 SGHAT, CDR2 FQNNGV. CDR3: CASSLFFGNDFNEQFF. The CDR3 region has the DNA TGTGCCAGCAGCTTATTTTTCGGGAACGACTTTAATGAGCAGTTCTTC.

This clonotype was seen only a few times. This chain joins TRBV19 and TRBJ2-2; perhaps TRBD1 as D (5 bases). V was clipped by 9 bases and J by 0 bases, with 17 bases between them. The CDR3 is 16 residues long. Germline V gives CDR1 LNHDA, CDR2 SQIVND (reference sequence). The CDR3 spells CASRRANNPNTGELFF. DNA for the CDR3: TGTGCCAGCCGCAGGGCCAATAATCCGAACACCGGGGAGCTGTTTTTT.

The chain couples TRBV5-1 to TRBJ2-7; D gene unclear. Between the trimmed V and J ends, which lost 0 bases and 2 bases, there was a span of 9 bases. The CDR3 has 14 amino acids. The germline gives CDR1 SGHRS, CDR2 YFSETQ. The CDR3 sequence is CASSLERNTYEQYF. In DNA, the CDR3 is TGCGCCAGCAGCTTGGAGCGCAACACCTACGAGCAGTACTTC.

This clonotype was observed a handful of times. The chain combines TRBV3-1 with TRBJ2-7, with TRBD1 as a possible D gene (6 bases). The CDR3 contains 13 residues. Germline CDR1 and CDR2: LGHDT and YNNKEL (reference sequence). V shed 4 bases and J shed 6 bases, with 13 bases lying between them. The CDR3 protein is CASSPLQGGEQYF. CDR3 sequence (DNA): TGTGCCAGCAGCCCTTTACAGGGTGGCGAGCAGTACTTC.

This chain connects TRBV29-1 to TRBJ1-1; D is uncertain. The CDR3 totals 12 residues. Germline V gene lookup returns CDR1 SQVTM and CDR2 ANQGSEA. V was shortened by 6 bases and J by 4 bases, with 12 bases between the two germline ends. In nucleotides, the CDR3 is TGCAGCGTCCTGGTGGCAGCCACTGAAGCTTTCTTT. It is translated as CSVLVAATEAFF.

This clonotype was seen repeatedly, ten times or more. The chain carries TRBV7-3 and TRBJ2-3, with D perhaps matching TRBD2 (6 bases). V lost 3 bases to trimming and J lost 2 bases, with 9 bases between them. This CDR3 spans 14 amino acids. Germline assignment: CDR1 SGHTA and CDR2 FQGTGA. The DNA of the CDR3 is TGTGCCAGCAGCTTTCGCGGGACCACAGATACGCAGTATTTT. Translated: CASSFRGTTDTQYF.

This clonotype came up many times. The chain has TRBV29-1 and TRBJ2-7, with 8 bases aligning to TRBD2. Per germline, CDR1 SQVTM and CDR2 ANQGSEA. J lost 9 bases, V lost 1 base, and 5 bases had no gene match. This CDR3 is 12 amino acids long. The CDR3 bases are TGCAGCGTTGAAGTAAACGGGGGGGCGCAGTACTTC. Encoded protein: CSVEVNGGAQYF.

This clonotype has ten or more counts. The J gene is TRBJ2-5, the V gene TRBV30; 7 bases align to TRBD2. Germline CDR1 is GTSNPN and CDR2 is SVGIG (reference sequence). CDR3 length: 15 residues. The junction had 6 bases not matched to a gene; V was cut back by 0 bases and J by 2 bases. DNA for the CDR3: TGTGCCTGGAGTGTAAAGCTAGCGGTACAAGAGACCCAGTACTTC. The encoded protein is CAWSVKLAVQETQYF.

This clonotype showed up many times. The genes are TRBV6-1 and TRBJ1-2; D might be TRBD1 (5 bases). Germline V gene sequence: CDR1 MNHNS, CDR2 SASEGT. The CDR3 is made up of 12 amino acids. Trimming removed 9 bases at V and 3 bases at J, with 11 bases between. The CDR3 region has the DNA TGTGCCAGAAGACAGTCCCACTATGGCTACACCTTC. Translating it yields CARRQSHYGYTF.

V gene TRBV20-1 combines with J gene TRBJ2-5; 14 nucleotides agree with TRBD2. V lost 0 bases, J lost 5 bases, and 8 bases stayed unmatched. The CDR3 runs to 17 residues. Per germline, CDR1 DFQATT and CDR2 SNEGSKA (reference sequence). DNA of the CDR3: TGCAGTGCTAGAGATGCCGGGACTAGCGGGAGCGGGGAGACCCAGTACTTC. Translated: CSARDAGTSGSGETQYF.

This clonotype occurred many times. This rearrangement joins TRBV5-1 to TRBJ2-3, with 10 positions matching TRBD2. Trimming took 3 bases from V and 2 from J; bases not matched to a gene: 3. Germline CDR1 reads SGHRS; CDR2 reads YFSETQ. The CDR3 contains 15 residues. As DNA, the CDR3 is TGCGCCAGCAGCTCGACTAGCGGGCCCACAGATACGCAGTATTTT. As protein: CASSSTSGPTDTQYF.

This clonotype was found a few times. The rearrangement joins TRBV14 to TRBJ2-1; TRBD1 matches 7 bases. The J segment lost 2 bases and the V segment lost 0 bases, leaving 7 bases of the junction unmatched. Germline V gene sequence: CDR1 SGHDN, CDR2 FVKESK. This CDR3 comprises 17 residues. The CDR3 protein is CASSQDQGTVAYNEQFF. The CDR3 region has the DNA TGTGCCAGCAGCCAAGATCAAGGGACAGTAGCCTACAATGAGCAGTTCTTC.

A remark on this clonotype: At one end the junction does not follow the germline gene, possibly because of a read error. The chain combines TRBV6-1 with TRBJ2-1; TRBD2 matches 15 bases. CDR3 size: 20 residues. Germline V gene sequence: CDR1 MNHNS, CDR2 SASEGT. CDR3 in amino acids: CASREGLAGGPSKLRNEQFF. The CDR3 DNA reads TGTGCCAGCAGGGAAGGACTAGCGGGAGGGCCCTCGAAGTTAAGGAATGAGCAGTTCTTC.